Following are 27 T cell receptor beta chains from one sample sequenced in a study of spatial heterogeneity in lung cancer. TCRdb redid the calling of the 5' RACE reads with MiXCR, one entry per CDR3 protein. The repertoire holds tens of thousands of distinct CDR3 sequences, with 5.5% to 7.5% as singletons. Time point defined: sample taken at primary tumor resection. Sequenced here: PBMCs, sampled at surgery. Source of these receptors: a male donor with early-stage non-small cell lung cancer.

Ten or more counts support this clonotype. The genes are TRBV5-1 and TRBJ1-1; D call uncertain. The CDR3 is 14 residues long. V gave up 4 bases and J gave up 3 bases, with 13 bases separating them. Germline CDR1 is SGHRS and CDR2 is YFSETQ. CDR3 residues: CASSTILSDTEAFF. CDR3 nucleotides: TGCGCCAGCAGCACAATTCTATCCGACACTGAAGCTTTCTTT.

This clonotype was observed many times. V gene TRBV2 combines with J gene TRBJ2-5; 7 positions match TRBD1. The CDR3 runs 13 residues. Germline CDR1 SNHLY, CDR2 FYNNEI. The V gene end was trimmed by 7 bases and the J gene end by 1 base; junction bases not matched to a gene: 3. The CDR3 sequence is CASTGTAQETQYF. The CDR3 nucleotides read TGTGCCAGCACTGGGACAGCCCAAGAGACCCAGTACTTC.

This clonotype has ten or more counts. The CDR3 sequence is CASSLDRGHTIYF. CDR3 sequence (DNA): TGTGCCAGCAGCTTAGACAGGGGACACACCATATATTTT. The genes are TRBV7-9 and TRBJ1-3, with 7 bases identical to TRBD1. The CDR3 runs 13 residues. CDR1 SEHNR and CDR2 FQNEAQ come from the germline V gene (reference sequence). Unmatched junction bases numbered 2, after V lost 1 base and J lost 8 bases.

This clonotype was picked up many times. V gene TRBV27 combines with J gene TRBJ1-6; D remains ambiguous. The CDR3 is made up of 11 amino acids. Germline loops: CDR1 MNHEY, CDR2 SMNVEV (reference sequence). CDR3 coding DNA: TGTTCCGACCGGAGGAATTCACCCCTCCACTTT. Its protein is CSDRRNSPLHF.

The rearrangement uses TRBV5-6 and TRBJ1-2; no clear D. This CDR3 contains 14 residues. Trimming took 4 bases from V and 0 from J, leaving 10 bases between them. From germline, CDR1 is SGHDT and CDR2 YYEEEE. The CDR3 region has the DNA TGTGCCAGCAGCCCAGACCCCTCTAACTATGGCTACACCTTC. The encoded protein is CASSPDPSNYGYTF.

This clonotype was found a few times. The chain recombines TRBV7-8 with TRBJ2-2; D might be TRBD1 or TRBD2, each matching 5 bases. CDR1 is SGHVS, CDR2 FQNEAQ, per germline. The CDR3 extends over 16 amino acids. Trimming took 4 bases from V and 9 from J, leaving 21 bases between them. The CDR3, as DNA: TGTGCCAGCAGCTCATCCGGGACCTCGATTGTCAGGGAGCTGTTTTTT. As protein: CASSSSGTSIVRELFF.

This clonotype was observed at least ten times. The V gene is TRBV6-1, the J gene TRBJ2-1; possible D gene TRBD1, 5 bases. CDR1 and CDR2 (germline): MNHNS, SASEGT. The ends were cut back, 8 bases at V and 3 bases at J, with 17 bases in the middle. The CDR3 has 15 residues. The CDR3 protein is CASRADRAGYNEQFF. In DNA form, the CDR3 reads TGTGCCAGCCGGGCCGACAGAGCTGGCTACAATGAGCAGTTCTTC.

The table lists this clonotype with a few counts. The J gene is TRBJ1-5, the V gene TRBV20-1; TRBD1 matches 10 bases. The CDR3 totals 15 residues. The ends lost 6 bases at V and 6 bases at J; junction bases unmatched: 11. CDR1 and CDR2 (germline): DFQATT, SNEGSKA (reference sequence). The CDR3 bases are TGCAGTGCAACGACAGGGGGCGCGGTTCGTCAGCCCCAGCATTTT. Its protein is CSATTGGAVRQPQHF.

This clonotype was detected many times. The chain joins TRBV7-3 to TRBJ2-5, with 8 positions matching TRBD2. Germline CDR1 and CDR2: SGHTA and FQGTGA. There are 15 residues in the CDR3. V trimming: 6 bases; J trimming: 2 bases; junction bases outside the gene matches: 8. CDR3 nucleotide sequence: TGTGCCAGCAGGTTAGCGGGGCTATCTCAAGAGACCCAGTACTTC. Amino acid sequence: CASRLAGLSQETQYF.

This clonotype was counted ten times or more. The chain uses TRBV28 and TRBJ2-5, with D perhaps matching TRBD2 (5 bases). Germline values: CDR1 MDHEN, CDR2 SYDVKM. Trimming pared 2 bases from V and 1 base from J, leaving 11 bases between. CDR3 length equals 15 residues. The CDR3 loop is CASSLAGLAQETQYF. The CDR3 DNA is TGTGCCAGCAGTTTAGCCGGACTCGCCCAAGAGACCCAGTACTTC.

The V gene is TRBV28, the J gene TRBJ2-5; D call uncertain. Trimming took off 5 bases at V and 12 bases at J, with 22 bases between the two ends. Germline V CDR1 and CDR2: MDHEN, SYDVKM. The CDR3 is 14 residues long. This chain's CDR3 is CASSGDGYKRLKYF. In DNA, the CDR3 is TGTGCCAGCAGTGGCGACGGTTACAAGAGACTCAAGTACTTC.

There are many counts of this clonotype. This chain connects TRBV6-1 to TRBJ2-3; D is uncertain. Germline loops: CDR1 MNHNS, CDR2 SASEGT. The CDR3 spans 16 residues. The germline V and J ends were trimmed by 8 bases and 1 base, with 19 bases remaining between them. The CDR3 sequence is CASGRMKRIGTDTQYF. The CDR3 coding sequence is TGTGCCAGCGGGCGTATGAAGCGAATTGGCACAGATACGCAGTATTTT.

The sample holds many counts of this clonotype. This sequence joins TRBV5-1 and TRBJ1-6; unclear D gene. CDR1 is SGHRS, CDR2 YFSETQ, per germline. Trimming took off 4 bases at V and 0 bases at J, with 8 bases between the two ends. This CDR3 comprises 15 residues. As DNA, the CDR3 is TGCGCCAGCAGCCGGTCTGGCTCCTATAATTCACCCCTCCACTTT. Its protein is CASSRSGSYNSPLHF.

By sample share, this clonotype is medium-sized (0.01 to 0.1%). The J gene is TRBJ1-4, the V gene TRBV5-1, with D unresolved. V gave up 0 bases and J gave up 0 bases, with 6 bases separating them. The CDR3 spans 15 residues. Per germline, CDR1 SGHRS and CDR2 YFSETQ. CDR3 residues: CASSLAGATNEKLFF. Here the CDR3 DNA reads TGCGCCAGCAGCTTGGCAGGAGCAACTAATGAAAAACTGTTTTTT.

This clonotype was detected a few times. The CDR3: CASSLPQGLAGALNTGELFF. CDR3 in DNA: TGTGCCAGCAGTCTCCCTCAGGGACTAGCGGGTGCACTGAACACCGGGGAGCTGTTTTTT. The chain joins TRBV6-2 or TRBV6-3 to TRBJ2-2; 12 bases line up with TRBD2. After removal of 5 bases from V and 1 base from J, the junction contained 14 bases not matched to a gene. Germline CDR1 MNHEY, CDR2 SVGEGT. The CDR3 totals 20 residues.

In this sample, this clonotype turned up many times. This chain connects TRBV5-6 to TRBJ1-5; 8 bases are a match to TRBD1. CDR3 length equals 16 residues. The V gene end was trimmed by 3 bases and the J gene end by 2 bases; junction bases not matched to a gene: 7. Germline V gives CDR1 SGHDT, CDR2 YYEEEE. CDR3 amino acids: CASSSTGEVGNQPQHF. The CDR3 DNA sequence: TGTGCCAGCAGCTCGACAGGGGAAGTAGGCAATCAGCCCCAGCATTTT.

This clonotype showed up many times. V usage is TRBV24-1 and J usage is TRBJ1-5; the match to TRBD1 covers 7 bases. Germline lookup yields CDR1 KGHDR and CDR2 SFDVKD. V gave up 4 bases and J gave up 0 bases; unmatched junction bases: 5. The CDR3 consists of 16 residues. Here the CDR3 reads CATSEGNRGSNQPQHF. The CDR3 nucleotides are TGTGCCACCAGTGAAGGAAACAGGGGTAGCAATCAGCCCCAGCATTTT.

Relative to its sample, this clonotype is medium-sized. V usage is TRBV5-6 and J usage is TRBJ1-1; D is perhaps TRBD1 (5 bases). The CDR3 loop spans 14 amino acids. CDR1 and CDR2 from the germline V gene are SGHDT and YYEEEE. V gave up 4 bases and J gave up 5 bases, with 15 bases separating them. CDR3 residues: CASSPRGTTTEAFF. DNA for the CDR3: TGTGCCAGCAGCCCCCGGGGCACCACGACTGAAGCTTTCTTT.

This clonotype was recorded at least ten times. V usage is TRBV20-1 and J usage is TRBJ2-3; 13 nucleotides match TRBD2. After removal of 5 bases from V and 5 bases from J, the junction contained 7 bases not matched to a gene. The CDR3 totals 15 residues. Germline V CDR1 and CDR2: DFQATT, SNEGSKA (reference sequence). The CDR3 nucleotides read TGCAGTGCTCCCGGACTAGCGGGAGTTAGAGATACGCAGTATTTT. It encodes CSAPGLAGVRDTQYF.

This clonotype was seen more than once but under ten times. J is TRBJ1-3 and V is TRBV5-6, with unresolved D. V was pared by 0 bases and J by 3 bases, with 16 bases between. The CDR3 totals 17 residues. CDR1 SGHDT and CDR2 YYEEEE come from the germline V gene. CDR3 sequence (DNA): TGTGCCAGCAGCTTGGAAGGACCCCCGGACTTTGGAAACACCATATATTTT. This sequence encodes CASSLEGPPDFGNTIYF.

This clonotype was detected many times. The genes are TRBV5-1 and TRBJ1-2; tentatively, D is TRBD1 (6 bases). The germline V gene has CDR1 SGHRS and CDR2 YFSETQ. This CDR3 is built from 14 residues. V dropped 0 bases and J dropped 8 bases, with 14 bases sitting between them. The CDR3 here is CASSLEQGRGGYTF. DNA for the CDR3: TGCGCCAGCAGCTTGGAACAGGGTCGAGGAGGCTACACCTTC.

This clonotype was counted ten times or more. The CDR3 bases are TGTGCCAGCGCCGGGACAGGGGTTGACGAGCAGTACTTC. Translating it yields CASAGTGVDEQYF. This rearrangement joins TRBV6-5 to TRBJ2-7; 10 nucleotides align to TRBD1. The ends lost 8 bases at V and 5 bases at J; junction bases unmatched: 6. Looked up from germline, CDR1 is MNHEY and CDR2 is SVGAGI. The CDR3 sequence is 13 residues long.

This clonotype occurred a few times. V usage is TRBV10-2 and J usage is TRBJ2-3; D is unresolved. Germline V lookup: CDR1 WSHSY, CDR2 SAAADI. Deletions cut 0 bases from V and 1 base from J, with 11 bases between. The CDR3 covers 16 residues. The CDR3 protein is CASSESMWVGTDTQYF. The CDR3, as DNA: TGCGCCAGCAGTGAGTCAATGTGGGTTGGCACAGATACGCAGTATTTT.

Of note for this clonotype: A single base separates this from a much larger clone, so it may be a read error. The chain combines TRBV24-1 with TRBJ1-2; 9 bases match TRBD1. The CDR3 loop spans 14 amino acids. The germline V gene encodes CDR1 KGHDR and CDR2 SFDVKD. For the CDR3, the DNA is TGTGCCACCATGTCCGGGACAGGGAACTATCGCTACACCTTC. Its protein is CATMSGTGNYRYTF.

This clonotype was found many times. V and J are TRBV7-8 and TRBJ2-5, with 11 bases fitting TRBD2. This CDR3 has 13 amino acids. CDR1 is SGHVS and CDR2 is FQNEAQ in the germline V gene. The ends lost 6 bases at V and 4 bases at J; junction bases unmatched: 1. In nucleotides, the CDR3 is TGTGCCAGCAGAACTAGCGGGAGAGAGACCCAGTACTTC. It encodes CASRTSGRETQYF. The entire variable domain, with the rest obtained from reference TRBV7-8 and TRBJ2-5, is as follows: GAGVSQSPRYKVAKRGQDVALRCDPISGHVSLFWYQQALGQGPEFLTYFQNEAQLDKSGLPSDRFFAERPEGSVSTLKIQRTQQEDSAVYLCASRTSGRETQYFGPGTRLLVL.

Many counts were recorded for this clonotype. This CDR3 is CSVEFSGIDTQYF. CDR3 bases: TGCAGCGTAGAGTTTAGCGGGATAGATACGCAGTATTTT. This chain connects TRBV29-1 to TRBJ2-3; TRBD2 matches 8 bases. After removal of 6 bases from V and 5 bases from J, the junction contained 7 bases not matched to a gene. The CDR3 has 13 residues. Per the germline V gene, CDR1 is SQVTM and CDR2 is ANQGSEA.

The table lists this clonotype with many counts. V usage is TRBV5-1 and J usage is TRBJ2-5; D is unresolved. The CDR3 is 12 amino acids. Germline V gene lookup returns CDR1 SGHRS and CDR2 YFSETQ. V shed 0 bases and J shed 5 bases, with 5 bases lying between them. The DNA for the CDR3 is TGCGCCAGCAGCTTGGCCATGGAGACCCAGTACTTC. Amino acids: CASSLAMETQYF.